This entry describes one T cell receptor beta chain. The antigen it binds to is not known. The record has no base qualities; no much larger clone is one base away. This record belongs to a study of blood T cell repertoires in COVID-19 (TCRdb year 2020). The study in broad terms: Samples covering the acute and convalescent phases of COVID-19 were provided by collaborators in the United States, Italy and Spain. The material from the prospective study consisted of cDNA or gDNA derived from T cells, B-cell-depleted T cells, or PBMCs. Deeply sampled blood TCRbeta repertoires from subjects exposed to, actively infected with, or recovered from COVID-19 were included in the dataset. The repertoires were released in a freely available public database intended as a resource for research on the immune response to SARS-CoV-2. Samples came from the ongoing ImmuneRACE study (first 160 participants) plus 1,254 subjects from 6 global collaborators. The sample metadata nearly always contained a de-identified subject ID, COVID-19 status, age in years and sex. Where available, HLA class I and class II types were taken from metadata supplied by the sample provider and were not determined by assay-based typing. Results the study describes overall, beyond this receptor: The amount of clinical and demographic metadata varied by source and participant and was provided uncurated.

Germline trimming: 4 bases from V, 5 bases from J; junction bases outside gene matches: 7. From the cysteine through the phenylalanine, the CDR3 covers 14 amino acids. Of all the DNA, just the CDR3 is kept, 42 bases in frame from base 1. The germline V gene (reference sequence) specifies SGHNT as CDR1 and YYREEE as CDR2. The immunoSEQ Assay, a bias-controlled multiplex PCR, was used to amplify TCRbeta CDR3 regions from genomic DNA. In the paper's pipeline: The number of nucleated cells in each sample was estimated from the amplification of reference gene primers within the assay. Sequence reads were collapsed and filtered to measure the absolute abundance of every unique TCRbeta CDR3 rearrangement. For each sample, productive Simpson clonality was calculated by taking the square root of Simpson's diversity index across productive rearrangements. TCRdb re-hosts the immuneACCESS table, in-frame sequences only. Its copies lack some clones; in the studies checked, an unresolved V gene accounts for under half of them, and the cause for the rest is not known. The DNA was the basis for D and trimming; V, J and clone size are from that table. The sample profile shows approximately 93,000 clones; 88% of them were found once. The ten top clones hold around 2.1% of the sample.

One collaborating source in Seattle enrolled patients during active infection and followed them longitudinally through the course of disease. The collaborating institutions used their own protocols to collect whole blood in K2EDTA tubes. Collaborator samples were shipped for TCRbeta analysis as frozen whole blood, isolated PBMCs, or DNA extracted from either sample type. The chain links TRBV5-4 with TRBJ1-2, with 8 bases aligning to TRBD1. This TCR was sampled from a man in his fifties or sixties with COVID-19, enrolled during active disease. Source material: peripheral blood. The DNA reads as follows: TGTGCCAGCAGCCCGATTGGGACAGGTTATGGCTACACCTTC. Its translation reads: CASSPIGTGYGYTF.